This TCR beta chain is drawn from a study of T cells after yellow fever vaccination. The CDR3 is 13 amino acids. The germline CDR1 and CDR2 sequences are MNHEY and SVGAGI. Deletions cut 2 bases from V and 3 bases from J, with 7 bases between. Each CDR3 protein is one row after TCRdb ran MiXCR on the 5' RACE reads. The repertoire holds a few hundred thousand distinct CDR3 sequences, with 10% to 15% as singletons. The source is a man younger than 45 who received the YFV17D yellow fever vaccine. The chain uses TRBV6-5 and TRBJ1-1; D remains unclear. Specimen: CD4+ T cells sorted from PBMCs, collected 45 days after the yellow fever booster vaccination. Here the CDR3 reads CASSYERDTEAFF. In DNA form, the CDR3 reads TGTGCCAGCAGTTACGAACGGGACACTGAAGCTTTCTTT.